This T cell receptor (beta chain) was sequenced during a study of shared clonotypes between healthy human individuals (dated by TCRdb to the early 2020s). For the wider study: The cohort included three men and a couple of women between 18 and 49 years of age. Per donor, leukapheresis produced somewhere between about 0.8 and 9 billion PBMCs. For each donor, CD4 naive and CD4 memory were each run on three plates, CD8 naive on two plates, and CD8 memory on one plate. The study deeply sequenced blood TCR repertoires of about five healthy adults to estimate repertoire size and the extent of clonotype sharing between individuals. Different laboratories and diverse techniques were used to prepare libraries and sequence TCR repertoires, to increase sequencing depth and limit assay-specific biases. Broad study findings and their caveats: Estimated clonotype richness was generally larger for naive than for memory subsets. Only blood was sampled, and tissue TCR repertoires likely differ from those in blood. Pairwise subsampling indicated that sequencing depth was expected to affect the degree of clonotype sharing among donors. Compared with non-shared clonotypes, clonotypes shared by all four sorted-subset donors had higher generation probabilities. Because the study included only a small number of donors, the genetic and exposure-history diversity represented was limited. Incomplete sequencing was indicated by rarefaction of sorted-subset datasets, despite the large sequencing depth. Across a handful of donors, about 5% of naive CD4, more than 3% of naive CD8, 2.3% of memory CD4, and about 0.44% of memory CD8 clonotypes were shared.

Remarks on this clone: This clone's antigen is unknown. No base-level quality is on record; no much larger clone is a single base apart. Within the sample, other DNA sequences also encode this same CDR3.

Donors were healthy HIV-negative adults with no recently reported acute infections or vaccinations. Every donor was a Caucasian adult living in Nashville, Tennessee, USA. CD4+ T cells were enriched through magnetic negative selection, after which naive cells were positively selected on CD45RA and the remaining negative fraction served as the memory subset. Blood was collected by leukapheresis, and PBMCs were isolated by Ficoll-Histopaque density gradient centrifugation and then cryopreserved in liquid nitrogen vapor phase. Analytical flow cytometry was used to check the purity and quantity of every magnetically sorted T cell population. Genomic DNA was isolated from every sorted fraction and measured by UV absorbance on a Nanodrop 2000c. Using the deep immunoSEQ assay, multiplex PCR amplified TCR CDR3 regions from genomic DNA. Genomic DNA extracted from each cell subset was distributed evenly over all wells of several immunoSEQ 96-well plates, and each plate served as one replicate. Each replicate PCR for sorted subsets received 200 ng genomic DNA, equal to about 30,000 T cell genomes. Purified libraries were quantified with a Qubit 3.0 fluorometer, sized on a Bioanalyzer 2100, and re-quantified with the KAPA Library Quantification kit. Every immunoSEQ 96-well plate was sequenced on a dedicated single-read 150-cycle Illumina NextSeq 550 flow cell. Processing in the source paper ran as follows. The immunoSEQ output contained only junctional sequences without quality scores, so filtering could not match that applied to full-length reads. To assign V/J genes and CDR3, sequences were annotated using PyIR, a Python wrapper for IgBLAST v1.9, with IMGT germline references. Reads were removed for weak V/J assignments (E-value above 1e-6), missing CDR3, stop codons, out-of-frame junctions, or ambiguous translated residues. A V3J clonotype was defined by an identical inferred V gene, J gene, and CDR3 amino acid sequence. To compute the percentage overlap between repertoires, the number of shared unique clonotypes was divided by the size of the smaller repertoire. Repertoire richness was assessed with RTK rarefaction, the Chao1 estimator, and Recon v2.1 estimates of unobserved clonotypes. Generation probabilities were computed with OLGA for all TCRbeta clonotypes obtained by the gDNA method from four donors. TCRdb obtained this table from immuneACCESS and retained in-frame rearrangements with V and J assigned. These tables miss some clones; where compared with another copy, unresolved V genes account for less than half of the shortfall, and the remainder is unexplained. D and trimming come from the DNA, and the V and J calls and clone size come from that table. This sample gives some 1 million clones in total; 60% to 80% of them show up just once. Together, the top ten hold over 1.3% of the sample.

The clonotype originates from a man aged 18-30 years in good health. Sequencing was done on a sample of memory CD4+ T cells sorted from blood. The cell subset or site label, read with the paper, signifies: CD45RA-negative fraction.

The CDR3 is CASSLGGVGGELFF. The bases read TGTGCCAGCAGCTTAGGAGGGGTGGGCGGGGAGCTGTTTTTT. The chain is made from TRBV7-2 and TRBJ2-2; the D gene could be TRBD1 or TRBD2, each one agreeing over 5 bases. Spanning cysteine to phenylalanine, the CDR3 consists of 14 amino acids. Just the 42-base CDR3 DNA is kept, in frame starting at base 1. CDR1 and CDR2 are drawn from the germline V gene: SGHTA, FQGNSA. V lost 1 base and J lost 7 bases; the stretch between them is 10 bases long.